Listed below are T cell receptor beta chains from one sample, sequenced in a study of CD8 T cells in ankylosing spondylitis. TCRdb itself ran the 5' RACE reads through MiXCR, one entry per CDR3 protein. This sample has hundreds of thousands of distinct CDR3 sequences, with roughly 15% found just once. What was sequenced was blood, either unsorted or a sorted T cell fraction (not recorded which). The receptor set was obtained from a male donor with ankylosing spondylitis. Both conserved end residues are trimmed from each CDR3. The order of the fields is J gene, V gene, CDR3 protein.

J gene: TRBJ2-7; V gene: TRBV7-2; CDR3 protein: ASSLGNSAYEQY
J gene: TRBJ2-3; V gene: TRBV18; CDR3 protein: ASSPNLDTQY
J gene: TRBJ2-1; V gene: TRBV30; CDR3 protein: AWSLPLAGGYNEQF
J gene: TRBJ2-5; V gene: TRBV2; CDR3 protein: ASSELGVETQY
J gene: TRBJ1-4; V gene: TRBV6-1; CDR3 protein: ASSRGQGGGEKLF
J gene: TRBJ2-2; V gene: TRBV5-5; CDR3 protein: ASSFVGTGVAGELF
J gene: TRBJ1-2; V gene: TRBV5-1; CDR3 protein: ASSLTETSGYT
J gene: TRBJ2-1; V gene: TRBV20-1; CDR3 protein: SARDWVAEDSSYNEQF
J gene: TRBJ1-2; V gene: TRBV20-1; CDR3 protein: SASNSRGEVAYGYT
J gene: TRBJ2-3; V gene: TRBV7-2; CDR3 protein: ASSPELAGRNTQY
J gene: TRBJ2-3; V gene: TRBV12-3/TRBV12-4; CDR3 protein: ASSLTRGRTSGSADTQY
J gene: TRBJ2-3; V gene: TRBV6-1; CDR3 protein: ASSARLADTQY
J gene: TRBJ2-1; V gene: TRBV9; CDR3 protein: ASSARTGGVNNEQF
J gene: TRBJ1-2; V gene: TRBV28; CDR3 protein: ASRSDSYGYT
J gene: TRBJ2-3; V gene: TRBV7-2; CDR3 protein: ASSLLAGDTQY
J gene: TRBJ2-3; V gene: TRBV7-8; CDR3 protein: ASSFRAASGTSTDTLY
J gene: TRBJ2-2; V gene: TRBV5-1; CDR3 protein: ASSPLGGVNTGELF
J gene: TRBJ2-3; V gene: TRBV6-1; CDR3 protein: ASRQGFTDTQY